A single sample is the source of the 10 T cell receptor beta chains below, sequenced in a study of blood T cells in healthy people across ages. A second roughly 7 to 11 cycle PCR used barcoded and J-beta primers. In TCRdb, the 5' RACE reads were re-called with MiXCR into one record per CDR3 protein. This table holds around 1,600,000 distinct CDR3 sequences, approximately 42% found once. Sequenced: blood. The receptors were sampled from a woman aged 18-29 years in good health.

This chain uses TRBV6-2 or TRBV6-3 with TRBJ1-2, with unresolved D. The germline V gene has CDR1 MNHEY and CDR2 SVGEGT. The CDR3 contains 12 residues. Trimming stripped 2 bases from V and 11 bases from J, with 12 bases between. In DNA, the CDR3 is TGTGCCAGCAGTTACCCCCCCGGGTCTTACACCTTC. Amino acids: CASSYPPGSYTF.

The V and J genes are TRBV29-1 and TRBJ1-5; possibly TRBD1 for D (6 bases). The germline V gene encodes CDR1 SQVTM and CDR2 ANQGSEA. The CDR3 spans 14 residues. Trimming shortened V by 7 bases and J by 4 bases, and 17 bases separated the two germline ends. The CDR3 DNA follows: TGCAGCGCCGTCGGGACAAATGCTAATCAGCCCCAGCATTTT. Its translation is CSAVGTNANQPQHF.

Only one count was recorded for this clonotype. The rearrangement uses TRBV28 and TRBJ1-5; D not resolved. Germline V gives CDR1 MDHEN, CDR2 SYDVKM. V was clipped by 1 base and J by 2 bases, with 12 bases between them. This CDR3 is built from 16 residues. The CDR3 coding sequence is TGTGCCAGCAGTTTATCTCCGAAGCTTCGCAATCAGCCCCAGCATTTT. Translated: CASSLSPKLRNQPQHF.

Many counts were recorded for this clonotype. The rearrangement joins TRBV6-6 to TRBJ1-1; D is undetermined. CDR1 MNHNY and CDR2 SVGAGI come from the germline V gene (reference sequence). The V and J ends lost 0 bases and 4 bases respectively, with 6 bases between them. CDR3 length equals 13 residues. This CDR3 reads CASSYSQTTEAFF. CDR3 DNA sequence: TGTGCCAGCAGTTACTCCCAGACCACTGAAGCTTTCTTT.

The chain couples TRBV27 to TRBJ2-7, with no clear D. Germline V gene sequence: CDR1 MNHEY, CDR2 SMNVEV (reference sequence). Trimming took 3 bases from V and 3 from J, leaving 15 bases between them. This CDR3 comprises 15 residues. As DNA, the CDR3 is TGTGCCAGCAGTTTCTTAGAGCAAATCGGCTACGAGCAGTACTTC. It specifies CASSFLEQIGYEQYF.

The chain carries TRBV4-1 and TRBJ2-7; 11 positions agree with TRBD1. There are 16 residues in the CDR3. Germline-derived CDR1 and CDR2 are MGHRA and YSYEKL. After removal of 4 bases from V and 3 bases from J, the junction contained 8 bases not matched to a gene. DNA for the CDR3: TGCGCCAGCAGCCGCACCGGGACAGGGGGTATCTACGAGCAGTACTTC. The encoded protein is CASSRTGTGGIYEQYF.

This clonotype turned up a few times. V is TRBV29-1 and J is TRBJ1-2; tentatively, D is TRBD1 (6 bases). The ends were cut back, 4 bases at V and 0 bases at J, with 21 bases in the middle. The CDR3 is made up of 17 amino acids. CDR1 and CDR2 from the germline V gene are SQVTM and ANQGSEA. CDR3 sequence reads: CSVARGARGLSNYGYTF. The CDR3 coding sequence is TGCAGCGTTGCCCGGGGGGCCAGGGGCCTTTCTAACTATGGCTACACCTTC.

This clonotype occurred once. The chain carries TRBV20-1 and TRBJ1-6, with 9 bases fitting TRBD1. The CDR3 has 16 residues. V lost 2 bases and J lost 4; bases outside the gene matches: 6. Germline CDR1 DFQATT, CDR2 SNEGSKA (reference sequence). CDR3 in amino acids: CSARSDRGNYNSPLHF. In DNA, the CDR3 is TGCAGTGCTAGATCGGACAGGGGCAATTATAATTCACCCCTCCACTTT.

This clonotype occurred a few times. The V gene is TRBV7-9, the J gene TRBJ2-3; 9 nucleotides align to TRBD2. Germline V gene data show CDR1 as SEHNR and CDR2 as FQNEAQ (reference sequence). CDR3 length equals 15 residues. J lost 2 bases, V lost 3 bases, and 3 bases had no gene match. CDR3 nucleotides: TGTGCCAGCAGCTTTGCGGGAGGGAACACAGATACGCAGTATTTT. This translates into CASSFAGGNTDTQYF.

V and J are TRBV5-1 and TRBJ1-1; no clear D gene. Trimming removed 0 bases at V and 4 bases at J, with 10 bases between. CDR3 length equals 14 residues. Germline loops: CDR1 SGHRS, CDR2 YFSETQ. CDR3: CASSLAVTGTEAFF. DNA of the CDR3: TGCGCCAGCAGCTTGGCCGTTACGGGCACTGAAGCTTTCTTT. Supplemented by reference TRBV5-1 and TRBJ1-1, the full variable domain reads KAGVTQTPRYLIKTRGQQVTLSCSPISGHRSVSWYQQTPGQGLQFLFEYFSETQRNKGNFPGRFSGRQFSNSRSEMNVSTLELGDSALYLCASSLAVTGTEAFFGQGTRLTVV.